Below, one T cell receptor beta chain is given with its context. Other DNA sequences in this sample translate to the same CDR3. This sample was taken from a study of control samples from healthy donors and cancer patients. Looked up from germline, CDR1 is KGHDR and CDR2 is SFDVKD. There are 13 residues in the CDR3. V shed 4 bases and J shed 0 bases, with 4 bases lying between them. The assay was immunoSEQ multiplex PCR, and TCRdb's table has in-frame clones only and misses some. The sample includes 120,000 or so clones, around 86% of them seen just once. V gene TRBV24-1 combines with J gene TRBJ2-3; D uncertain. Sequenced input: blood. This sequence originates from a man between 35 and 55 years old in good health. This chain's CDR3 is CATSDGSTDTQYF. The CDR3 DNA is TGTGCCACCAGTGACGGAAGCACAGATACGCAGTATTTT.